A single sample gave rise to the 15 T cell receptor beta chains below, sequenced in a study of T-cell memory formation after mild COVID-19. Using its own MiXCR run on the 5' RACE reads, TCRdb lists one record per CDR3 protein. The table has 470,000 or so distinct CDR3 sequences, about 20% seen once. Input material: PBMCs or a T cell subset sorted from them (not recorded which). All receptors derive from an adult woman who had mild COVID-19 (a few samples of this study predate the infection). Cell type and time point are not known.

The chain recombines TRBV3-1 with TRBJ2-7; D call uncertain. CDR1 is LGHDT and CDR2 is YNNKEL in the germline V gene (reference sequence). V dropped 4 bases and J dropped 0 bases, with 16 bases sitting between them. The CDR3 is 16 residues long. The CDR3 coding sequence is TGTGCCAGCAGCCCCGATTCCCGTGAGAGCTCCTACGAGCAGTACTTC. As protein: CASSPDSRESSYEQYF.

This clonotype was observed at least ten times. V is TRBV24-1 and J is TRBJ2-2; D gene ambiguous. V was pared by 3 bases and J by 2 bases, with 15 bases between. This CDR3 is built from 17 residues. CDR1 is KGHDR and CDR2 is SFDVKD in the germline V gene. CDR3 bases: TGTGCCACCAGTGATGCCGGACCTAAAGATAACACCGGGGAGCTGTTTTTT. This codes for CATSDAGPKDNTGELFF.

This clonotype was counted a few times. This chain joins TRBV12-3 or TRBV12-4 and TRBJ2-1, with 8 bases identical to TRBD1. CDR3 size: 16 residues. The junction had 14 bases not matched to a gene; V was cut back by 5 bases and J by 8 bases. CDR3 sequence reads: CASSLQGAALFDEQFF. CDR3 sequence (DNA): TGTGCCAGCAGTCTGCAGGGGGCTGCCTTATTCGATGAGCAGTTCTTC.

The gene calls are TRBV24-1 and TRBJ2-1, with TRBD1 as a possible D gene (5 bases). The CDR3 contains 14 residues. V was clipped by 4 bases and J by 7 bases, with 13 bases between them. Germline V gene sequence: CDR1 KGHDR, CDR2 SFDVKD. DNA of the CDR3: TGTGCCACCAGTGACCTGGTGGCAGGGAATGAGCAGTTCTTC. Translation gives CATSDLVAGNEQFF.

This clonotype was recorded a few times. This sequence joins TRBV12-2 and TRBJ2-5; the D segment call TRBD1 is taken from the table without a DNA check. TRBV12-2 is reported as a pseudogene. The CDR3 consists of 18 residues. CDR3 in amino acids: CASRLAKIPGTLQETQYF. Here the CDR3 DNA reads TGTGCAAGTCGCTTAGCTAAAATACCAGGGACACTTCAAGAGACCCAGTACTTC.

A few counts support this clonotype. The gene calls are TRBV7-8 and TRBJ2-7; TRBD2 agrees at 8 bases. Germline CDR1 reads SGHVS; CDR2 reads FQNEAQ. This CDR3 has 14 residues. The V gene end was trimmed by 7 bases and the J gene end by 4 bases; junction bases not matched to a gene: 9. The CDR3 is CASTPRREEYEQYF. The DNA of the CDR3 is TGTGCCAGCACCCCCAGGCGGGAGGAATACGAGCAGTACTTC.

The V call is TRBV7-9, the J call TRBJ2-1; 8 nucleotides line up with TRBD1. The CDR3 is made up of 17 amino acids. The trim removed 6 bases at V and 7 bases at J, leaving 17 bases unmatched. Looked up from germline, CDR1 is SEHNR and CDR2 is FQNEAQ (reference sequence). The CDR3 reads CASRGLKTGAPENEQFF. The CDR3 DNA is TGTGCCAGCAGGGGACTTAAGACAGGGGCACCGGAGAATGAGCAGTTCTTC.

J is TRBJ2-2 and V is TRBV25-1, with D possibly TRBD2 on 6 matching bases. The CDR3 length is 14 residues. From germline, CDR1 is MGHDK and CDR2 SYGVNS. Trimming shortened V by 5 bases and J by 5 bases, and 12 bases separated the two germline ends. CDR3 nucleotides: TGTGCCAGCAGTCGGGGGACGGTGACCGGGGAGCTGTTTTTT. It is translated as CASSRGTVTGELFF. Complete variable domain (other parts from reference TRBV25-1 and TRBJ2-2): EADIYQTPRYLVIGTGKKITLECSQTMGHDKMYWYQQDPGMELHLIHYSYGVNSTEKGDLSSESTVSRIRTEHFPLTLESARPSHTSQYLCASSRGTVTGELFFGEGSRLTVL.

V is TRBV7-3 and J is TRBJ2-1, with D hard to call. V lost 5 bases and J 8 bases, leaving 13 bases between the germline ends. CDR1 is SGHTA and CDR2 is FQGTGA in the germline V gene. CDR3 length: 13 amino acids. CDR3 nucleotide sequence: TGTGCCAGCAGCCCCACCGGGTTTTATGAGCAGTTCTTC. Translation gives CASSPTGFYEQFF.

This sequence joins TRBV5-1 and TRBJ1-3, with 7 bases fitting TRBD1. The CDR3 consists of 15 residues. V was pared by 0 bases and J by 8 bases, with 8 bases of the junction left unmatched. Germline-derived CDR1 and CDR2 are SGHRS and YFSETQ. The CDR3 region is CASSLDQGDGDTIYF. CDR3 bases: TGCGCCAGCAGCTTGGATCAGGGGGATGGCGACACCATATATTTT.

The CDR3 reads CASPRVNTEAFF. CDR3 nucleotide sequence: TGTGCCAGCCCACGGGTGAACACTGAAGCTTTCTTT. The chain links TRBV12-3 or TRBV12-4 to TRBJ1-1, with D unclear. The ends were cut back, 8 bases at V and 0 bases at J, with 7 bases in the middle. This CDR3 has 12 residues.

This chain links TRBV19 with TRBJ2-5; no clear D. The germline gives CDR1 LNHDA, CDR2 SQIVND (reference sequence). This CDR3 contains 13 residues. V lost 4 bases to trimming and J lost 2 bases, with 8 bases between them. CDR3 DNA sequence: TGTGCCAGTAGTAGTACTGCACAAGAGACCCAGTACTTC. Translated: CASSSTAQETQYF. The whole variable domain, remainder taken from reference TRBV19 and TRBJ2-5, is DGGITQSPKYLFRKEGQNVTLSCEQNLNHDAMYWYRQDPGQGLRLIYYSQIVNDFQKGDIAEGYSVSREKKESFPLTVTSAQKNPTAFYLCASSSTAQETQYFGPGTRLLVL.

This clonotype has only a few counts. The chain recombines TRBV11-2 with TRBJ2-7; 9 bases match TRBD1. Germline-derived CDR1 and CDR2 are SGHAT and FQNNGV. V lost 2 bases to trimming and J lost 3 bases; unmatched junction nucleotides: 17. The CDR3 spans 19 residues. CDR3 region: CASSLTARWGPGQGYEQYF. DNA of the CDR3: TGTGCCAGCAGCTTAACAGCTCGGTGGGGGCCGGGACAGGGCTACGAGCAGTACTTC.

This clonotype was seen more than once but under ten times. V is TRBV15 and J is TRBJ1-1; D not certain. Germline lookup yields CDR1 LNHNV and CDR2 YYDKDF (reference sequence). The CDR3 runs 15 residues. The V end lost 0 bases, the J end lost 5 bases, and 13 bases lay between the germline ends. In nucleotides, the CDR3 is TGTGCCACCAGCAGAGAACCCGGGGTTACGACTGAAGCTTTCTTT. Translated, it gives CATSREPGVTTEAFF.

This clonotype was observed a handful of times. One end of the junction varies from germline; a read error may be responsible. The chain is built from TRBV30 and TRBJ1-5; D not resolved. Germline CDR1 is GTSNPN and CDR2 is SVGIG (reference sequence). This CDR3 contains 15 residues. The CDR3 spells CAWSVGGYHNHPQHF. The CDR3 DNA is TGTGCCTGGAGTGTGGGAGGGTATCACAATCATCCCCAGCATTTT.